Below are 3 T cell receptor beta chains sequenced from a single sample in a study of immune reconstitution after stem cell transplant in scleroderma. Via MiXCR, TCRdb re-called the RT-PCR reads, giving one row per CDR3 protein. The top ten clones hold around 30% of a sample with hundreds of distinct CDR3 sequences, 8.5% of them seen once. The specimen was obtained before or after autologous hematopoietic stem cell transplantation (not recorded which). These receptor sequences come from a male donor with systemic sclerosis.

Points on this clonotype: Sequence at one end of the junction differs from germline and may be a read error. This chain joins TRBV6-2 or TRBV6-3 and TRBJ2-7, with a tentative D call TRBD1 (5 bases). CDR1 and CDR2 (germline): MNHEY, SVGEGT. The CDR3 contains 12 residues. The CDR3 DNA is TGTGCCAGCAGTTACGGTCAGGGTGAGCGGTACTTC. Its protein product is CASSYGQGERYF.

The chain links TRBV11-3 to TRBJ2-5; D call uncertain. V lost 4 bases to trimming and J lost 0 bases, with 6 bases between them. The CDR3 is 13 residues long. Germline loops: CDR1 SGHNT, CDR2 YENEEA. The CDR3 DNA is TGTGCCAGCAGCTCCCCGTACCAAGAGACCCAGTACTTC. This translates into CASSSPYQETQYF.

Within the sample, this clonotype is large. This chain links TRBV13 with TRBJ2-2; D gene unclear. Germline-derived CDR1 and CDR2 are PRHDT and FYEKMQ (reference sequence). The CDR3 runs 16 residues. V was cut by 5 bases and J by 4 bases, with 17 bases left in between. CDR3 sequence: CASSRRAAWGTGELFF. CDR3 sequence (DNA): TGTGCCAGCAGCCGACGCGCGGCATGGGGCACCGGGGAGCTGTTTTTT.